One and the same sample provided the 32 T cell receptor beta chains below, sequenced in a study of blood T cell repertoires in COVID-19. Clones were read by immunoSEQ multiplex PCR, and TCRdb kept only the in-frame ones, dropping some. Of tens of thousands of clones in the sample, 85% to 90% are singletons; the top ten hold more than 1.5%. Sequenced material: peripheral blood. These receptors originate from a woman older than 75 with active or convalescent COVID-19.

The chain links TRBV4-3 to TRBJ1-5; the D gene is possibly TRBD1 (6 bases). In germline, CDR1 is LGHNA, CDR2 YSLEER. Trimming cost V 1 base and J 4 bases, with 11 bases left between them. The CDR3 sequence is 15 residues long. The CDR3 DNA follows: TGCGCCAGCAGCCAAGGCTCAGGGGTGAATCAGCCCCAGCATTTT. Its protein is CASSQGSGVNQPQHF.

The chain has TRBV4-1 and TRBJ2-2; D is uncertain. The CDR3 totals 12 residues. The germline gives CDR1 MGHRA, CDR2 YSYEKL. Trimming left V 11 bases short and J 5 bases short, with 12 bases between. The chain's CDR3 is CACQEGTGELFF. In DNA form, the CDR3 reads TGCGCCTGCCAGGAAGGTACCGGGGAGCTGTTTTTT.

CDR3 in amino acids: CSASSAGVGTEAFF. CDR3 DNA sequence: TGCAGTGCTAGTTCTGCGGGGGTGGGCACTGAAGCTTTCTTT. This rearrangement joins TRBV20-1 to TRBJ1-1; TRBD1 might be the D (5 bases). The germline V gene has CDR1 DFQATT and CDR2 SNEGSKA (reference sequence). Trimming took 3 bases from V and 4 from J, leaving 15 bases between them. This CDR3 is built from 14 residues.

The rearrangement links TRBV6-6 to TRBJ1-1, with TRBD1 identical over 7 bases. CDR1 MNHNY and CDR2 SVGAGI come from the germline V gene (reference sequence). The CDR3 contains 15 residues. Unmatched junction bases numbered 4, after V lost 2 bases and J lost 1 base. CDR3 nucleotide sequence: TGTGCCAGCAGTTACAACTACAGGGGGAACACTGAAGCTTTCTTT. It yields the protein CASSYNYRGNTEAFF.

This rearrangement joins TRBV9 to TRBJ2-3; no definite D call. Trimming shortened V by 0 bases and J by 3 bases, and 8 bases separated the two germline ends. The CDR3 loop spans 14 amino acids. The germline V gene has CDR1 SGDLS and CDR2 YYNGEE. The CDR3, as DNA: TGTGCCAGCAGCGTAGCTCGGGTGACAGATACGCAGTATTTT. Amino acids: CASSVARVTDTQYF.

The chain recombines TRBV29-1 with TRBJ1-1; unclear D gene. With 8 bases removed from V and 6 bases from J, the gap between germline ends came to 16 bases. The CDR3 sequence is 12 residues long. Looked up from germline, CDR1 is SQVTM and CDR2 is ANQGSEA. The CDR3 nucleotides read TGCAGCTCCCGGGAGGGATCGGCTGAAGCTTTCTTT. It translates to CSSREGSAEAFF.

This chain links TRBV13 with TRBJ2-3, with a tentative D call TRBD2 (5 bases). V lost 5 bases and J 4 bases, leaving 22 bases between the germline ends. Per the germline V gene, CDR1 is PRHDT and CDR2 is FYEKMQ (reference sequence). This CDR3 has 17 residues. CDR3: CASSPQTSGVVPDTQYF. The CDR3 DNA is TGTGCCAGCAGCCCGCAGACAAGCGGAGTAGTTCCAGATACGCAGTATTTT.

The chain recombines TRBV5-4 with TRBJ2-7; D remains unclear. Per the germline V gene, CDR1 is SGHNT and CDR2 is YYREEE (reference sequence). This CDR3 spans 14 amino acids. Trimming left V 4 bases short and J 3 bases short, with 14 bases between. The CDR3 spells CASSLPGANYEQYF. The CDR3 DNA reads as TGTGCCAGCAGCCTACCTGGTGCCAACTACGAGCAGTACTTC.

This chain connects TRBV9 to TRBJ1-1, with D uncertain. Germline V gene lookup returns CDR1 SGDLS and CDR2 YYNGEE. V was pared by 4 bases and J by 8 bases, with 18 bases between. CDR3 length equals 14 residues. The DNA for the CDR3 is TGTGCCAGCAGCCCCTGGCCACTAGTCCCCGAAGCTTTCTTT. It codes for CASSPWPLVPEAFF.

This chain joins TRBV4-3 and TRBJ1-1; D gene uncertain. This CDR3 contains 14 residues. Germline CDR1 is LGHNA and CDR2 is YSLEER. The V end was cut by 3 bases, the J end by 1 base, with 9 bases between. In nucleotides, the CDR3 is TGCGCCAGCAGCCATATTAGAGGGAACACTGAAGCTTTCTTT. Amino acid sequence: CASSHIRGNTEAFF.

This chain uses TRBV6-6 with TRBJ1-6; D unclear. This CDR3 has 14 residues. Germline assignment: CDR1 MNHNY and CDR2 SVGAGI (reference sequence). V was trimmed by 0 bases and J by 6 bases, leaving 6 bases between them. CDR3 loop: CASSYSAVNSPLHF. DNA for the CDR3: TGTGCCAGCAGTTACTCTGCGGTTAATTCACCCCTCCACTTT.

The V gene is TRBV5-6, the J gene TRBJ2-1; the match to TRBD2 covers 7 bases. The CDR3 contains 15 residues. Germline V lookup: CDR1 SGHDT, CDR2 YYEEEE. V dropped 4 bases and J dropped 10; count of bases not matched to a gene: 14. For the CDR3, the DNA is TGTGCCAGCAGCAGTGGACTAGTGACGTCCGACGAGCAGTTCTTC. Protein sequence: CASSSGLVTSDEQFF.

The chain links TRBV6-4 to TRBJ2-2; the D gene is possibly TRBD2 (6 bases). The V and J ends lost 6 bases and 6 bases respectively, with 11 bases between them. There are 13 residues in the CDR3. From germline, CDR1 is MRHNA and CDR2 SNTAGT. CDR3 nucleotides: TGTGCCAGCAGCGGGAGTAGGGCCGGGGAGCTGTTTTTT. Translated, it gives CASSGSRAGELFF.

J is TRBJ1-2 and V is TRBV29-1, with D possibly being TRBD1 (5 bases). The CDR3 contains 12 residues. Trimming cost V 3 bases and J 5 bases, with 10 bases left between them. Germline V gene lookup returns CDR1 SQVTM and CDR2 ANQGSEA. The CDR3 coding sequence is TGCAGCGTTGATGGGGGAGGGTATGGCTACACCTTC. This translates into CSVDGGGYGYTF.

The chain recombines TRBV4-1 with TRBJ2-1, with D possibly TRBD2 on 6 matching bases. The V end was cut by 0 bases, the J end by 2 bases, with 11 bases between. The CDR3 has 16 residues. Germline V lookup: CDR1 MGHRA, CDR2 YSYEKL. The CDR3 bases are TGCGCCAGCAGCCAAGACTTCTCGGGGGCCTACAATGAGCAGTTCTTC. This encodes CASSQDFSGAYNEQFF.

J is TRBJ1-1 and V is TRBV10-3; 9 nucleotides align to TRBD1. Looked up from germline, CDR1 is ENHRY and CDR2 is SYGVKD. V trimming: 8 bases; J trimming: 5 bases; junction bases outside the gene matches: 12. There are 15 residues in the CDR3. The CDR3 coding sequence is TGTGCCATCGCTACCCTGACAGGGGGTGAGACTGAAGCTTTCTTT. Translating gives CAIATLTGGETEAFF.

This clone has a single count. This chain links TRBV10-3 with TRBJ2-7, with a tentative D call TRBD1 (5 bases). The CDR3 spans 13 residues. Per germline, CDR1 ENHRY and CDR2 SYGVKD. Trimming stripped 6 bases from V and 2 bases from J, with 11 bases between. The CDR3 here is CAISYGQTYEQYF. For the CDR3, the DNA is TGTGCCATCAGCTACGGACAAACCTACGAGCAGTACTTC.

The chain has TRBV11-2 and TRBJ2-6; TRBD2 is a possible D gene (5 bases). V lost 4 bases and J 2 bases, leaving 12 bases between the germline ends. From germline, CDR1 is SGHAT and CDR2 FQNNGV. The CDR3 consists of 16 residues. CDR3 DNA sequence: TGTGCCAGCAGCTCATCCCCGCGGGCTGGGGCCAACGTCCTGACTTTC. Protein product: CASSSSPRAGANVLTF.

This sequence joins TRBV9 and TRBJ1-3; tentatively, D is TRBD1 (5 bases). Germline assignment: CDR1 SGDLS and CDR2 YYNGEE. V lost 4 bases and J lost 0, with 20 bases in between. The CDR3 totals 18 residues. CDR3 protein: CASSPGGRVGISGNTIYF. The CDR3 nucleotides are TGTGCCAGCAGCCCGGGAGGCAGGGTCGGAATCTCTGGAAACACCATATATTTT.

This chain's CDR3 is CASSRDRGPLSYNEQFF. The CDR3 DNA is TGTGCCAGCTCACGGGACAGGGGGCCTCTCTCCTACAATGAGCAGTTCTTC. The chain has TRBV18 and TRBJ2-1; 12 bases match TRBD1. In germline, CDR1 is KGHSH, CDR2 LQKENI. The length of the CDR3 is 17 residues. The J segment lost 0 bases and the V segment lost 4 bases, leaving 4 bases of the junction unmatched.

The chain is built from TRBV19 and TRBJ2-3, with 12 nucleotides matching TRBD2. There are 15 residues in the CDR3. Germline CDR1 LNHDA, CDR2 SQIVND (reference sequence). Trimming took 3 bases from V and 10 from J; bases not matched to a gene: 8. In DNA form, the CDR3 reads TGTGCCAGTAGTATGGCTAGCGGGAGGGCCCACGCGCAGTATTTT. This translates into CASSMASGRAHAQYF.

The chain has TRBV15 and TRBJ1-2, with 11 positions matching TRBD1. The CDR3 has 15 amino acids. Germline V gene lookup returns CDR1 LNHNV and CDR2 YYDKDF (reference sequence). V dropped 1 base and J dropped 4; count of bases not matched to a gene: 2. The CDR3, as DNA: TGTGCCACCAGCAGAGGAGGACAGGGGGCCTATGGCTACACCTTC. Protein product: CATSRGGQGAYGYTF. Based on the CDR3 plus reference TRBV15 and TRBJ1-2, the full variable domain is DAMVIQNPRYQVTQFGKPVTLSCSQTLNHNVMYWYQQKSSQAPKLLFHYYDKDFNNEADTPDNFQSRRPNTSFCFLDIRSPGLGDTAMYLCATSRGGQGAYGYTFGSGTRLTVV.

This sequence joins TRBV27 and TRBJ2-1; D ambiguous. The CDR3 loop spans 14 amino acids. Germline V gene data show CDR1 as MNHEY and CDR2 as SMNVEV (reference sequence). The ends were cut back, 6 bases at V and 0 bases at J, with 9 bases in the middle. The CDR3 region is CASRPLSSYNEQFF. As DNA, the CDR3 is TGTGCCAGCAGACCTCTTAGCTCCTACAATGAGCAGTTCTTC.

The chain recombines TRBV6-6 with TRBJ2-7; 12 nucleotides line up with TRBD2. This CDR3 comprises 16 residues. The V gene end was trimmed by 7 bases and the J gene end by 0 bases; junction bases not matched to a gene: 7. Germline V gene lookup returns CDR1 MNHNY and CDR2 SVGAGI (reference sequence). CDR3 region: CASKRGLAGSSYEQYF. Here the CDR3 DNA reads TGTGCCAGCAAACGAGGACTAGCGGGATCCTCCTACGAGCAGTACTTC.

The chain recombines TRBV30 with TRBJ1-1, with D perhaps matching TRBD1 (6 bases). The length of the CDR3 is 17 residues. Deletions cut 0 bases from V and 3 bases from J, with 20 bases between. The germline V gene encodes CDR1 GTSNPN and CDR2 SVGIG (reference sequence). DNA of the CDR3: TGTGCCTGGAGTGTACTTAATTTCGGGGGGGCTCACACTGAAGCTTTCTTT. Protein product: CAWSVLNFGGAHTEAFF.

The chain has TRBV4-3 and TRBJ2-7; 7 bases are shared with TRBD2. The CDR3 has 16 amino acids. Germline lookup yields CDR1 LGHNA and CDR2 YSLEER. Trimming took 4 bases from V and 7 from J; bases not matched to a gene: 16. Here the CDR3 DNA reads TGCGCCAGCAGCCTGTCGTTATCGGGGAGGGCTAGTGAGCAGTACTTC. This gives the protein CASSLSLSGRASEQYF.

The chain links TRBV11-2 to TRBJ2-2, with 9 bases identical to TRBD2. The germline gives CDR1 SGHAT, CDR2 FQNNGV. The CDR3 length is 15 residues. The J segment lost 5 bases and the V segment lost 6 bases, leaving 7 bases of the junction unmatched. CDR3 sequence: CASSSPREGTGELFF. CDR3 DNA: TGTGCCAGCAGTTCCCCGCGGGAGGGTACCGGGGAGCTGTTTTTT.

CDR3 DNA sequence: TGTGCCAGCAGGTTGGGGCTATCCGGGGAGCTGTTTTTT. This sequence encodes CASRLGLSGELFF. The chain joins TRBV6-5 to TRBJ2-2; D might be TRBD1 (5 bases). V lost 6 bases to trimming and J lost 6 bases, with 11 bases between them. The CDR3 runs 13 residues. Looked up from germline, CDR1 is MNHEY and CDR2 is SVGAGI.

The J gene is TRBJ1-2, the V gene TRBV7-2; D may be TRBD1 (6 bases). Between the trimmed V and J ends, which lost 4 bases and 8 bases, there was a span of 14 bases. Germline-derived CDR1 and CDR2 are SGHTA and FQGNSA. The CDR3 totals 13 residues. CDR3 sequence: CASSSNRVGGYTF. DNA for the CDR3: TGTGCCAGCAGCTCAAACAGGGTAGGCGGCTACACCTTC.

This clone was found a few times. The chain is built from TRBV14 and TRBJ2-7; 8 bases align to TRBD1. Germline V gene sequence: CDR1 SGHDN, CDR2 FVKESK. The V and J ends lost 2 bases and 6 bases, in that order; junction bases with no gene match: 3. CDR3 length: 13 residues. The CDR3 protein is CASSQFDRGEQYF. Written as DNA, the CDR3 is TGTGCCAGCAGCCAATTCGACAGGGGCGAGCAGTACTTC.

J is TRBJ2-3 and V is TRBV19, with 9 nucleotides matching TRBD2. With 5 bases clipped from V and 1 base from J, the junction kept 10 bases outside the gene matches. The CDR3 covers 17 residues. Germline lookup yields CDR1 LNHDA and CDR2 SQIVND (reference sequence). The CDR3 loop reads CASSPRGGLAGTDTQYF. CDR3 coding DNA: TGTGCCAGTAGTCCGCGGGGGGGACTAGCCGGCACAGATACGCAGTATTTT. The variable domain in full, completed from reference TRBV19 and TRBJ2-3, reads DGGITQSPKYLFRKEGQNVTLSCEQNLNHDAMYWYRQDPGQGLRLIYYSQIVNDFQKGDIAEGYSVSREKKESFPLTVTSAQKNPTAFYLCASSPRGGLAGTDTQYFGPGTRLTVL.

J is TRBJ1-2 and V is TRBV5-8; D not resolved. Trimming pared 2 bases from V and 3 bases from J, leaving 20 bases between. The germline CDR1 and CDR2 sequences are SGHTS and YDEGEE. The CDR3 covers 17 residues. CDR3 region: CASSLRGSLSSYYGYTF. The DNA of the CDR3 is TGTGCCAGCAGCTTACGCGGGAGTCTATCGTCTTACTATGGCTACACCTTC.